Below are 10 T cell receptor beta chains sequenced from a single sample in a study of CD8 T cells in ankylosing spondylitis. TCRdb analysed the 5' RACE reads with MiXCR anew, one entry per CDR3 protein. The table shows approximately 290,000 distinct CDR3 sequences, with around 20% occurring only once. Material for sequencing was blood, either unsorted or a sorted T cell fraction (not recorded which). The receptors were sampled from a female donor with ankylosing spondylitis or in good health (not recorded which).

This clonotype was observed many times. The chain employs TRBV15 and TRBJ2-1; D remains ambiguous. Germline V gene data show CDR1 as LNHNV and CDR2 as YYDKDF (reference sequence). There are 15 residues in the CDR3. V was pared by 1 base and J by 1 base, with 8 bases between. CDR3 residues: CATSRVLGSYNEQFF. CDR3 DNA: TGTGCCACCAGCAGAGTTTTAGGGTCCTACAATGAGCAGTTCTTC. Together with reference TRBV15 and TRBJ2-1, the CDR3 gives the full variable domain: DAMVIQNPRYQVTQFGKPVTLSCSQTLNHNVMYWYQQKSSQAPKLLFHYYDKDFNNEADTPDNFQSRRPNTSFCFLDIRSPGLGDTAMYLCATSRVLGSYNEQFFGPGTRLTVL.

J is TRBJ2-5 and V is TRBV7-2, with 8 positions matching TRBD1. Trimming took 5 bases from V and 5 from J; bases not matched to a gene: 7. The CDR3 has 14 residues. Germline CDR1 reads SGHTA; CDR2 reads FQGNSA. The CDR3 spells CASSTQGASETQYF. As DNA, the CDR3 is TGTGCCAGCAGCACTCAGGGGGCGTCGGAGACCCAGTACTTC.

In DNA form, the CDR3 reads TGTGCCATTAGCGTACTAGCCTCTAGCTCCTACAATGAGCAGTTCTTC. It yields the protein CAISVLASSSYNEQFF. The chain has TRBV19 and TRBJ2-1, with a weak D call TRBD2 (6 bases). The CDR3 loop spans 16 amino acids. Trimming left V 10 bases short and J 0 bases short, with 19 bases between. Germline assignment: CDR1 LNHDA and CDR2 SQIVND (reference sequence).

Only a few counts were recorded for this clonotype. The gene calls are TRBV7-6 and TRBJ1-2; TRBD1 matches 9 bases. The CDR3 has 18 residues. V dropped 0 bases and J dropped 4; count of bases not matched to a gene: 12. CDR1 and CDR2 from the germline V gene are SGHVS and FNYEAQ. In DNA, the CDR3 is TGTGCCAGCAGCTTAGCCGGGACAGGGTTTCTGAGGCGCTATGGCTACACCTTC. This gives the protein CASSLAGTGFLRRYGYTF. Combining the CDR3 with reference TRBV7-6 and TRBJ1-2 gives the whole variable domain GAGVSQSPRYKVTKRGQDVALRCDPISGHVSLYWYRQALGQGPEFLTYFNYEAQQDKSGLPNDRFSAERPEGSISTLTIQRTEQRDSAMYRCASSLAGTGFLRRYGYTFGSGTRLTVV.

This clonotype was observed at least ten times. The CDR3 nucleotides read TGTGCCAGCAGTTTAGGTGGTGGTGAAAAACTGTTTTTT. Encoded protein: CASSLGGGEKLFF. The chain uses TRBV12-3 or TRBV12-4 and TRBJ1-4; no definite D call. The CDR3 consists of 13 residues. V dropped 1 base and J dropped 7 bases, with 7 bases sitting between them.

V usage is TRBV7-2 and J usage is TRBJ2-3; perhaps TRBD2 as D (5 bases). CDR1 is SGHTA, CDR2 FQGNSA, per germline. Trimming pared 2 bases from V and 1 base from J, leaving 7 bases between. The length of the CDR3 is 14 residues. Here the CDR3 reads CASSLSSGTDTQYF. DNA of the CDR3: TGTGCCAGCAGCTTAAGTAGCGGCACAGATACGCAGTATTTT.

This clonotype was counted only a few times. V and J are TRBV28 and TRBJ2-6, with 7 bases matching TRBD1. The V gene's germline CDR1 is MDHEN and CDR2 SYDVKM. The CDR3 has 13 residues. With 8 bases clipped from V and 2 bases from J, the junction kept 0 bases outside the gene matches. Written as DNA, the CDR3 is TGTGCCAGCGACAGGGCTGGGGCCAACGTCCTGACTTTC. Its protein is CASDRAGANVLTF.

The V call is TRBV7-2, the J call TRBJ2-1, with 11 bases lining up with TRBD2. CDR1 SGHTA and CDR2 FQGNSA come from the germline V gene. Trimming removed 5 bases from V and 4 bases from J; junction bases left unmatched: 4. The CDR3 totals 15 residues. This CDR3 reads CASSILAGGYNEQFF. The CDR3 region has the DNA TGTGCCAGCAGCATCCTAGCGGGAGGATACAATGAGCAGTTCTTC.

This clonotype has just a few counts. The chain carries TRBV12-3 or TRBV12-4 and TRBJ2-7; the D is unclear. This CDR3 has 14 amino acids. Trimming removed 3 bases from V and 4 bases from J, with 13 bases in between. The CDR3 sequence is CASSFSLLKYEQYF. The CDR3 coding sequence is TGTGCCAGCAGTTTTTCCCTGCTGAAATACGAGCAGTACTTC.

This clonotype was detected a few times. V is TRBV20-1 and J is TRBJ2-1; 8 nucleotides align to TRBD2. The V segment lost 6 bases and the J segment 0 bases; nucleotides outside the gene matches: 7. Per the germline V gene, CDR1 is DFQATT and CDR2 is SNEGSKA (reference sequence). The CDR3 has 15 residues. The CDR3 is CSARGGRSSYNEQFF. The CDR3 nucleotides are TGCAGTGCCAGGGGCGGGAGGAGCTCCTACAATGAGCAGTTCTTC.